Following are 13 T cell receptor beta chains from one sample sequenced in a study of cytomegalovirus exposure and HLA in healthy donors. The primer mix had 60 Vbeta and 13 Jbeta primers. Libraries were prepared by immunoSEQ multiplex PCR; TCRdb keeps only in-frame clonotypes and omits some of them. The table includes roughly 150,000 clones, roughly 80% detected once. Sequenced input: PBMCs. These receptors all stem from a man between 45 and 60 years old in good health and CMV-seropositive.

V is TRBV10-3 and J is TRBJ1-2; no reliable D call. This CDR3 is built from 15 residues. Per the germline V gene, CDR1 is ENHRY and CDR2 is SYGVKD. V was shortened by 0 bases and J by 2 bases, with 10 bases between the two germline ends. In nucleotides, the CDR3 is TGTGCCATCAGTGAGTCGCCGGGGTACAACTATGGCTACACCTTC. It codes for CAISESPGYNYGYTF.

V gene TRBV2 combines with J gene TRBJ1-3; unclear D gene. V was cut by 3 bases and J by 3 bases, with 12 bases left in between. The CDR3 extends over 15 amino acids. Germline V gives CDR1 SNHLY, CDR2 FYNNEI. The CDR3 nucleotides are TGTGCCAGCAGTGAGTCAGTGACACTTGGAAACACCATATATTTT. Protein: CASSESVTLGNTIYF. Drawing the rest from reference TRBV2 and TRBJ1-3, the complete variable domain is EPEVTQTPSHQVTQMGQEVILRCVPISNHLYFYWYRQILGQKVEFLVSFYNNEISEKSEIFDDQFSVERPDGSNFTLKIRSTKLEDSAMYFCASSESVTLGNTIYFGEGSWLTVV.

The rearrangement joins TRBV28 to TRBJ2-3; the match to TRBD2 covers 8 bases. CDR3 length: 14 amino acids. Germline V gene lookup returns CDR1 MDHEN and CDR2 SYDVKM. Losses at the gene ends were 3 bases for V and 8 bases for J; bases not matched to a gene: 7. Here the CDR3 reads CASSFLAGGRTQYF. The CDR3 DNA reads TGTGCCAGCAGTTTTCTAGCGGGCGGTCGTACGCAGTATTTT.

The chain uses TRBV4-3 and TRBJ2-5, with 10 bases identical to TRBD1. Germline loops: CDR1 LGHNA, CDR2 YSLEER. V was clipped by 4 bases and J by 4 bases; unmatched bases: 0. The CDR3 is 13 residues long. The CDR3 DNA sequence: TGCGCCAGCAGCCGACAGGGGGCAGAGACCCAGTACTTC. This codes for CASSRQGAETQYF.

V is TRBV11-2 and J is TRBJ1-6; unclear D gene. Per germline, CDR1 SGHAT and CDR2 FQNNGV. This CDR3 spans 15 amino acids. V was pared by 2 bases and J by 4 bases, with 9 bases between. The CDR3 nucleotides are TGTGCCAGCAGCTTATCCCCGGGGTATAATTCACCCCTCCACTTT. Translated, it gives CASSLSPGYNSPLHF. Full variable domain (outside the CDR3, taken from reference TRBV11-2 and TRBJ1-6): EAGVAQSPRYKIIEKRQSVAFWCNPISGHATLYWYQQILGQGPKLLIQFQNNGVVDDSQLPKDRFSAERLKGVDSTLKIQPAKLEDSAVYLCASSLSPGYNSPLHFGNGTRLTVT.

CDR3 sequence (DNA): TGTGCCAGCAGCATGACTAGCGGGATCTCCTACGAGCAGTACTTC. It yields the protein CASSMTSGISYEQYF. The chain carries TRBV7-2 and TRBJ2-7, with 11 bases fitting TRBD2. Germline CDR1 is SGHTA and CDR2 is FQGNSA. The junction had 3 bases not matched to a gene; V was cut back by 5 bases and J by 0 bases. This CDR3 region has 15 residues.

This chain uses TRBV6-5 with TRBJ2-7, with a weak D call TRBD1 (5 bases). Germline values: CDR1 MNHEY, CDR2 SVGAGI. V was pared by 0 bases and J by 0 bases, with 12 bases between. The CDR3 consists of 16 residues. The CDR3 region is CASSYSSEGASYEQYF. As DNA, the CDR3 is TGTGCCAGCAGTTACTCGTCTGAAGGGGCCTCCTACGAGCAGTACTTC.

The CDR3 DNA reads as TGCGCCAGCAGCTTGGATTACAGGGGGGAATCACCCCTCCACTTT. Its protein is CASSLDYRGESPLHF. V gene TRBV5-1 combines with J gene TRBJ1-6; TRBD1 agrees at 8 bases. V shed 0 bases, J shed 10 bases, and the junction held 6 bases outside the gene matches. The CDR3 sequence is 15 residues long. Germline V gene lookup returns CDR1 SGHRS and CDR2 YFSETQ.

V gene TRBV6-1 combines with J gene TRBJ1-3; D is uncertain. Germline CDR1 and CDR2: MNHNS and SASEGT. This CDR3 comprises 15 residues. V gave up 3 bases and J gave up 0 bases, with 9 bases separating them. The CDR3 spells CASSEEGSSGNTIYF. CDR3 DNA sequence: TGTGCCAGCAGTGAGGAGGGCTCCTCTGGAAACACCATATATTTT.

The chain recombines TRBV18 with TRBJ2-7, with a possible D match to TRBD2 (6 bases). V was pared by 1 base and J by 7 bases, with 14 bases between. CDR1 is KGHSH, CDR2 LQKENI, per germline. The CDR3 runs to 14 residues. CDR3 in amino acids: CASSPRSGTGEQYF. The CDR3 region has the DNA TGTGCCAGCTCACCACGTTCGGGGACTGGGGAGCAGTACTTC.

V usage is TRBV4-3 and J usage is TRBJ2-7; TRBD2 agrees at 8 bases. Per the germline V gene, CDR1 is LGHNA and CDR2 is YSLEER. Trimming at V came to 4 bases and at J to 2 bases, leaving 7 bases not matched to a gene. This CDR3 comprises 15 residues. The CDR3 region is CASSPDSGGAYEQYF. The CDR3 region has the DNA TGCGCCAGCAGCCCCGATTCGGGGGGGGCCTACGAGCAGTACTTC.

The genes are TRBV5-1 and TRBJ2-5; TRBD1 aligns across 9 bases. V shed 3 bases, J shed 7 bases, and the junction held 19 bases outside the gene matches. Germline lookup yields CDR1 SGHRS and CDR2 YFSETQ. The CDR3 length is 18 residues. DNA of the CDR3: TGCGCCAGCAGCTGGGGGACAGGGAAAACATTAAGTCTAAGGACCCAGTACTTC. Translated: CASSWGTGKTLSLRTQYF.

The chain recombines TRBV12-5 with TRBJ2-5; 8 bases map to TRBD1. Germline V gene data show CDR1 as LGHNT and CDR2 as FRNRAP. The CDR3 extends over 13 amino acids. V lost 8 bases to trimming and J lost 4 bases; unmatched junction nucleotides: 6. In DNA form, the CDR3 reads TGTGCTAGTCTTCAGGGGGCTCGAGAGACCCAGTACTTC. Translating it yields CASLQGARETQYF.